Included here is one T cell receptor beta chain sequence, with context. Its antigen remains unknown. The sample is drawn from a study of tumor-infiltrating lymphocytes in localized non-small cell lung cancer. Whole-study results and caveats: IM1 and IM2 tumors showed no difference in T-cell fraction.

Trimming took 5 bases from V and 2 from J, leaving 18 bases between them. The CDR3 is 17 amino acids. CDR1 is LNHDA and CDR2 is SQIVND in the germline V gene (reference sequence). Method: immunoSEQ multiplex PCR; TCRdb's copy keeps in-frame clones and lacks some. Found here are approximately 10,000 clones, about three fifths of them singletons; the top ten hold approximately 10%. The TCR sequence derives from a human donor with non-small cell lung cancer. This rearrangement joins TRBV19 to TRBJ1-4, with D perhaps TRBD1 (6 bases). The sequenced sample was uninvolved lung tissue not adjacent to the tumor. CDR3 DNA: TGTGCCAGTAGTTCCCCCACGGACGGGGGCACTAATGAAAAACTGTTTTTT. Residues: CASSSPTDGGTNEKLFF.